The T cell receptor beta chain described here comes from a study of cytomegalovirus exposure and HLA in healthy donors. Findings and limits, study-wide: A later analysis found most CMV-associated TCR beta chains apparently HLA-restricted.

For this clone: Its antigen is unknown.

It was with 60 Vbeta and 13 Jbeta primers that the PCR ran. Here immunoSEQ multiplex PCR was the method, and the copy in TCRdb shows in-frame clones only, minus some. Of about 92,000 clones listed, approximately 80% were seen once; the top ten hold 2% to 2.5%. The length of the CDR3 is 15 residues. Trimming removed 3 bases from V and 2 bases from J, with 11 bases in between. Germline CDR1 KGHSH, CDR2 LQKENI. The clonotype was recovered from a man aged 18 to 30 in good health and CMV-seronegative. The sequenced sample consisted of PBMCs. This rearrangement joins TRBV18 to TRBJ1-5; D is unclear. The DNA of the CDR3 is TGTGCCAGCTCACCTGAGACCGGGGGCAATCAGCCCCAGCATTTT. Translating gives CASSPETGGNQPQHF.